This TCR beta chain was recorded in a study of T-cell reconstitution after alpha-beta-depleted transplantation in children. General observations from the study: The authors attributed T-cell counts and diversity one year after transplant mostly to newly produced T cells. Expanded graft clones, several hundred of them, were reportedly the source of alpha-beta T cells about two months after transplant. Surviving recipient T cells and thymic progenitors accounted for the high day-60 TCRbeta diversity observed in some patients.

The V gene's germline CDR1 is MNHEY and CDR2 SMNVEV (reference sequence). The CDR3 has 15 amino acids. The V and J ends lost 2 bases and 2 bases, in that order; junction bases with no gene match: 5. Preparation of the TCRbeta library used unique molecular identifiers. Via MiXCR, TCRdb re-called the PCR reads, giving one row per CDR3 protein. The sample records about 580,000 distinct CDR3 sequences, 23% being singletons. In the case of this clonotype: The antigen remains unidentified.

The sequence was collected from a boy under two years old who had a stem cell transplant for acute myeloid leukemia, so the T cells may come from the graft donor. The J gene is TRBJ2-5, the V gene TRBV27, with 7 bases aligning to TRBD2. The sample here was PBMCs, mostly from graft donor cells, taken 360 days after TCRalphabeta/CD19-depleted stem cell transplant. Written as DNA, the CDR3 is TGTGCCAGCAGTTTAACTAGCGCTGTTCAAGAGACCCAGTACTTC. Translated, it gives CASSLTSAVQETQYF.